This passage covers 5 T cell receptor beta chains from one sample sequenced in a study of blood T cells in healthy people across ages. The use of a sample-barcoded 5' primer and a J-beta primer mix characterized a second PCR of about 7 to 12 cycles. Using its own MiXCR run on the 5' RACE reads, TCRdb lists one record per CDR3 protein. The table includes about 680,000 distinct CDR3 sequences, roughly 50% detected once. The sequenced sample was blood. These receptors all stem from a woman aged 55-75 years in good health.

This chain links TRBV11-1 with TRBJ2-7; tentatively, D is TRBD2 (5 bases). The V gene's germline CDR1 is SGHAT and CDR2 FQDESV (reference sequence). The CDR3 has 13 residues. V was clipped by 5 bases and J by 3 bases, with 11 bases between them. CDR3: CASSPGSIYEQYF. The CDR3 coding sequence is TGTGCCAGCAGCCCGGGGAGTATCTACGAGCAGTACTTC.

V and J are TRBV12-3 or TRBV12-4 and TRBJ2-7; 14 bases agree with TRBD2. The CDR3 spans 15 residues. The junction had 6 bases not matched to a gene; V was cut back by 7 bases and J by 4 bases. The CDR3 region has the DNA TGTGCCAGCAATGTGGGACTAGCGGGGGCGTACGAGCAGTACTTC. This codes for CASNVGLAGAYEQYF.

This chain connects TRBV4-2 to TRBJ2-3; no clear D gene. V gave up 4 bases and J gave up 5 bases, with 19 bases separating them. The CDR3 is 16 residues long. Germline lookup yields CDR1 LGHNA and CDR2 YNFKEQ. The CDR3 DNA is TGTGCCAGCAGCCCTTCCGCCGGGCAGGTCAAAGATACGCAGTATTTT. Encoded protein: CASSPSAGQVKDTQYF.

This clonotype was counted only a few times. This rearrangement joins TRBV5-1 to TRBJ2-7; D is ambiguous. The DNA end is more similar to TRBJ2-5, so the J call may be wrong. CDR3 size: 13 residues. Germline V gene data show CDR1 as SGHRS and CDR2 as YFSETQ. The CDR3 DNA reads as TGCGCCAGCAGTCGAGGTAAAGAAGAGACCCAGTACTTC. Its translation is CASSRGKEETQYF.

A remark on this clonotype: Germline is not matched at one junction end, which may reflect a read error. The chain is built from TRBV20-1 and TRBJ2-3, with D unclear. The length of the CDR3 is 14 residues. CDR1 is DFQATT and CDR2 is SNEGSKA in the germline V gene (reference sequence). The CDR3 nucleotides are TGCAGTGCTAGAGATTCGTCCAGCACAAATACGCAGTATTTT. Translating it yields CSARDSSSTNTQYF.